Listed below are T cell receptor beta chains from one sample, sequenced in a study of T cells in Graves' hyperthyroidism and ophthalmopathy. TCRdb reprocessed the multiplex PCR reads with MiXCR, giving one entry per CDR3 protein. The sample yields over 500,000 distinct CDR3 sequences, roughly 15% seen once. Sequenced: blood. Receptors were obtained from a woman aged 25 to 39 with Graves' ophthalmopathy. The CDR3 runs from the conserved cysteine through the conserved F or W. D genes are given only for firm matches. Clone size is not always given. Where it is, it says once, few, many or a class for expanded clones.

CAISLGQGMTGELFF | TGTGCCATCAGTCTTGGACAGGGAATGACCGGGGAGCTGTTTTTT | TRBJ2-2 | TRBV10-3 | - | TRBD1
CASSGTGGGQETQYF | TGTGCCAGCAGCGGGACAGGGGGTGGACAAGAGACCCAGTACTTC | TRBJ2-5 | TRBV2 | many | TRBD1
CASTEDAFYNYGYTF | TGTGCCAGCACCGAGGACGCTTTCTATAACTATGGCTACACCTTC | TRBJ1-2 | TRBV28 | many | -
CSTGGQYEQFF | TGCTCGACGGGGGGGCAGTACGAGCAGTTCTTC | TRBJ2-1 | TRBV6-1 | few | TRBD2
CATSEGARGYTF | TGTGCCACCAGTGAAGGGGCGCGGGGCTACACCTTC | TRBJ1-2 | TRBV24-1 | few | -
CASIRIGGSFYNEQFF | TGTGCCAGTATCAGGATCGGCGGGTCGTTCTACAATGAGCAGTTCTTC | TRBJ2-1 | TRBV19 | few | -
CASSQDRVRNQPQHF | TGTGCCAGCAGCCAAGACAGGGTCCGCAATCAGCCCCAGCATTTT | TRBJ1-5 | TRBV7-2 | few | TRBD1
CASEDIATNEKLFF | TGTGCCAGCGAGGACATCGCAACTAATGAAAAACTGTTTTTT | TRBJ1-4 | TRBV2 | - | -
CASSPFSENTEAFF | TGTGCCAGCTCACCTTTCTCAGAGAACACTGAAGCTTTCTTT | TRBJ1-1 | TRBV18 | many | -
CASSLALASVSHEYNEQFF | TGTGCCAGCAGCTTAGCTTTAGCCTCCGTCTCCCATGAGTACAATGAGCAGTTCTTC | TRBJ2-1 | TRBV7-8 | many | -
CASSAGRDRDYEQYF | TGTGCCAGCAGTGCCGGCCGGGACAGGGATTACGAGCAGTACTTC | TRBJ2-7 | TRBV6-1 | many | TRBD1
CASSQRGGGISPTGELFF | TGCGCCAGCAGCCAACGGGGGGGAGGAATTTCTCCCACCGGGGAGCTGTTTTTT | TRBJ2-2 | TRBV4-1 | - | TRBD2
CASSSIAENSYEQYF | TGTGCCAGCAGTTCAATAGCGGAAAACTCCTACGAGCAGTACTTC | TRBJ2-7 | TRBV28 | many | -
CAISAFRHGGNQPQHF | TGTGCCATCAGTGCATTTCGACATGGGGGCAATCAGCCCCAGCATTTT | TRBJ1-5 | TRBV10-3 | - | -
CASSLSATDTQYF | TGCGCCAGCAGCTTGTCCGCCACAGATACGCAGTATTTT | TRBJ2-3 | TRBV5-1 | many | -
CASSPPPPGLTGELFF | TGTGCCAGTAGCCCCCCCCCCCCAGGACTCACCGGGGAGCTGTTTTTT | TRBJ2-2 | TRBV19 | - | -
CSARRDIRNTQYF | TGCAGTGCTAGGCGGGACATCCGGAATACGCAGTATTTT | TRBJ2-3 | TRBV20-1 | few | -
CASSCLRIGTSGRRGEQFF | TGTGCCAGCAGTTGCCTAAGGATTGGGACTAGCGGGAGGAGAGGGGAGCAGTTCTTC | TRBJ2-1 | TRBV6-9 | - | TRBD2
CASRDRSFHQPQHF | TGTGCCAGCCGGGACAGGTCTTTTCATCAGCCCCAGCATTTT | TRBJ1-5 | TRBV6-1 | - | TRBD1
CASQQGFDTEAFF | TGCGCCAGCCAACAGGGGTTCGACACTGAAGCTTTCTTT | TRBJ1-1 | TRBV5-1 | many | TRBD1
CASSLGTAGVYEQYF | TGTGCCAGCAGTTTAGGAACCGCGGGGGTCTACGAGCAGTACTTC | TRBJ2-7 | TRBV28 | many | TRBD2
CASSLTGQGLNGYTF | TGTGCCAGCAGTTTAACCGGACAGGGTCTAAATGGCTACACCTTC | TRBJ1-2 | TRBV28 | - | TRBD1
CASSPDYASYEQYF | TGCGCCAGCAGCCCGGATTATGCCTCCTACGAGCAGTACTTC | TRBJ2-7 | TRBV5-1 | - | -
CASNTGLAGVGEQFF | TGTGCCAGCAACACAGGACTAGCGGGAGTCGGTGAGCAGTTCTTC | TRBJ2-1 | TRBV7-2 | many | TRBD2
CASRETPQYGYTF | TGTGCCAGCAGAGAGACCCCGCAGTATGGCTACACCTTC | TRBJ1-2 | TRBV6-4 | - | -
CASSQIDRVAYVQYF | TGTGCCAGCAGCCAGATCGACAGGGTGGCCTACGTGCAGTACTTC | TRBJ2-7 | TRBV27 | few | TRBD1
CSAGTGREYF | TGCAGTGCTGGAACAGGGCGCGAGTACTTC | TRBJ2-5 | TRBV20-1 | many | -
CASSYRSGETEAFF | TGTGCCAGCAGTTACCGCTCGGGGGAAACTGAAGCTTTCTTT | TRBJ1-1 | TRBV27 | few | -
CASSFDSGGTQYF | TGCGCCAGCAGCTTCGACAGTGGTGGGACCCAGTACTTC | TRBJ2-5 | TRBV5-1 | few | -
CASSLQGVQETQYF | TGTGCCAGCAGTCTACAGGGGGTCCAAGAGACCCAGTACTTC | TRBJ2-5 | TRBV6-1 | - | TRBD1
CASSYTGSNEQFF | TGTGCCAGCAGTTACACGGGGTCAAATGAGCAGTTCTTC | TRBJ2-1 | TRBV6-2/TRBV6-3 | - | -
CASSSSPVEFF | TGTGCCAGCAGTTCTAGTCCAGTTGAGTTCTTC | TRBJ2-1 | TRBV6-2/TRBV6-3 | - | -
CASSPPQGTEQYF | TGTGCCAGCAGCCCACCCCAGGGGACCGAGCAGTACTTC | TRBJ2-7 | TRBV5-6 | many | -
CASSLYQGTSQETQYF | TGTGCCAGCAGTTTATATCAGGGGACTAGCCAAGAGACCCAGTACTTC | TRBJ2-5 | TRBV27 | - | TRBD2
CASSQEGGANGKLFF | TGTGCCAGCAGCCAAGAAGGGGGCGCAAATGGAAAACTGTTTTTT | TRBJ1-4 | TRBV3-1 | - | TRBD1
CASSQERAEQYF | TGTGCCAGCAGCCAAGAGAGGGCCGAGCAGTACTTC | TRBJ2-7 | TRBV3-1 | many | -
CASSPPGQLYGYTF | TGTGCCAGCTCACCCCCGGGACAGCTATATGGCTACACCTTC | TRBJ1-2 | TRBV18 | many | TRBD1
CASSPGPRQERVDTQYF | TGTGCCAGCAGTCCCGGCCCCAGACAGGAAAGGGTCGATACGCAGTATTTT | TRBJ2-3 | TRBV27 | - | -
CASSRSSGRVYNEQFF | TGTGCCAGCAGTAGGTCAAGCGGGAGGGTCTACAATGAGCAGTTCTTC | TRBJ2-1 | TRBV27 | - | TRBD2
CASSQVPNREVEKLFF | TGTGCCAGCAGCCAAGTCCCTAACAGGGAGGTGGAAAAACTGTTTTTT | TRBJ1-4 | TRBV3-1 | many | -
CASSLRSLNEKLFF | TGTGCCAGCAGTTTAAGGTCTTTAAATGAAAAACTGTTTTTT | TRBJ1-4 | TRBV28 | - | -
CASSWYRDRGVEQYF | TGTGCCAGCAGCTGGTACCGGGACAGGGGGGTCGAGCAGTACTTC | TRBJ2-7 | TRBV12-3/TRBV12-4 | many | TRBD1
CATSVRVTPSYNEQFF | TGTGCCACCTCAGTCAGGGTGACCCCCTCCTACAATGAGCAGTTCTTC | TRBJ2-1 | TRBV28 | many | -
CASSLAGVNQPQHF | TGTGCCAGCAGTTTAGCAGGGGTAAATCAGCCCCAGCATTTT | TRBJ1-5 | TRBV12-3/TRBV12-4 | many | -
CSARSGTGSGTQYF | TGCAGTGCTAGATCCGGAACGGGCTCCGGGACCCAGTACTTC | TRBJ2-5 | TRBV20-1 | many | -
CASSFRGSNRDTQYF | TGTGCCAGCAGTTTCCGAGGGAGCAATCGGGATACGCAGTATTTT | TRBJ2-3 | TRBV27 | few | -
CSVESELDEQYF | TGCAGCGTTGAGTCAGAACTCGACGAGCAGTACTTC | TRBJ2-7 | TRBV29-1 | many | -
CASSLGNSGSSDTQYF | TGTGCCAGCAGCCTCGGGAATAGCGGGAGTTCAGATACGCAGTATTTT | TRBJ2-3 | TRBV7-9 | many | TRBD2
CASSPIRRGTYNEQFF | TGTGCCAGCAGTCCCATACGGCGGGGGACCTACAATGAGCAGTTCTTC | TRBJ2-1 | TRBV3-1 | - | TRBD2
CASSYRGASYEQYF | TGTGCCAGCAGCTACAGGGGTGCCTCCTACGAGCAGTACTTC | TRBJ2-7 | TRBV28 | many | TRBD1